A single sample is the source of the 9 T cell receptor beta chains below, sequenced in a study of T cell responses to AZD1222 COVID-19 vaccine. The protocol was immunoSEQ multiplex PCR, while the TCRdb copy is restricted to in-frame clones and leaves out a portion. Found here are about 160,000 clones, 80% to 95% of them singletons; the top ten hold about 4.5%. Sequencing was performed on peripheral blood, taken on day 0 of AZD1222 vaccination. The source is an adult in good health.

The chain joins TRBV6-2 or TRBV6-3 to TRBJ1-2; a weak D match, TRBD1 (6 bases). In germline, CDR1 is MNHEY, CDR2 SVGEGT. V lost 5 bases and J 4 bases, leaving 11 bases between the germline ends. The CDR3 loop spans 13 amino acids. The CDR3 spells CASSRRGFYGYTF. The CDR3 bases are TGTGCCAGCAGTCGGAGGGGGTTCTATGGCTACACCTTC.

The J gene is TRBJ2-2, the V gene TRBV11-3; D not resolved. Per the germline V gene, CDR1 is SGHNT and CDR2 is YENEEA. CDR3 size: 14 residues. V shed 5 bases and J shed 2 bases, with 9 bases lying between them. CDR3 sequence: CASSQATNTGELFF. The CDR3 coding sequence is TGTGCCAGCAGCCAGGCCACAAACACCGGGGAGCTGTTTTTT.

This clone is a singleton in its sample. This chain's CDR3 is CASRSWRENSPLHF. CDR3 bases: TGTGCCAGCAGGTCGTGGCGGGAAAATTCACCCCTCCACTTT. The chain links TRBV11-2 to TRBJ1-6, with D unresolved. Trimming removed 6 bases at V and 7 bases at J, with 13 bases between. This CDR3 contains 14 residues. The germline V gene encodes CDR1 SGHAT and CDR2 FQNNGV.

The chain carries TRBV28 and TRBJ2-7; 11 positions agree with TRBD2. Germline loops: CDR1 MDHEN, CDR2 SYDVKM. The CDR3 runs to 15 residues. J gave up 0 bases and V 6 bases, and 4 bases lay outside the gene matches. CDR3 amino acids: CASRYGLAGSYEQYF. CDR3 DNA sequence: TGTGCCAGCAGATACGGACTAGCGGGCTCCTACGAGCAGTACTTC.

This sequence joins TRBV7-8 and TRBJ1-1; the match to TRBD1 covers 10 bases. Germline CDR1 is SGHVS and CDR2 is FQNEAQ. This CDR3 region has 15 residues. Trimming removed 4 bases from V and 3 bases from J; junction bases left unmatched: 5. The CDR3 reads CASSSRTGGDTEAFF. As DNA, the CDR3 is TGTGCCAGCAGCTCCCGGACAGGGGGGGACACTGAAGCTTTCTTT.

The rearrangement joins TRBV4-1 to TRBJ2-1; the D is unclear. Germline V gene lookup returns CDR1 MGHRA and CDR2 YSYEKL. V lost 1 base, J lost 9 bases, and 10 bases lay in between. The CDR3 has 13 residues. CDR3 in DNA: TGCGCCAGCAGCCAAGCCTCCCTTCCTGAGCAGTTCTTC. This sequence encodes CASSQASLPEQFF.

This chain links TRBV5-1 with TRBJ2-5, with D perhaps matching TRBD1 (5 bases). The germline V gene encodes CDR1 SGHRS and CDR2 YFSETQ. This CDR3 contains 13 residues. With 5 bases removed from V and 0 bases from J, the gap between germline ends came to 8 bases. This chain's CDR3 is CASSGADQETQYF. The CDR3 DNA reads TGCGCCAGCAGTGGGGCGGACCAAGAGACCCAGTACTTC.

This clone occurred a few times. J is TRBJ2-7 and V is TRBV5-1, with D perhaps TRBD2 (5 bases). Germline V lookup: CDR1 SGHRS, CDR2 YFSETQ. This CDR3 is built from 18 residues. The ends were cut back, 3 bases at V and 2 bases at J, with 24 bases in the middle. This CDR3 is CASSSSGSSGLGAYEQYF. In DNA, the CDR3 is TGCGCCAGCAGCTCGTCCGGGTCAAGCGGTCTTGGGGCCTACGAGCAGTACTTC.

The rearrangement uses TRBV20-1 and TRBJ2-7; 13 bases are a match to TRBD2. This CDR3 region has 17 residues. Germline V CDR1 and CDR2: DFQATT, SNEGSKA (reference sequence). V was pared by 3 bases and J by 2 bases, with 10 bases of the junction left unmatched. The CDR3 DNA reads as TGCAGTGCTAGTCCCGGGACTAGCGGGACCTTAGCCTACGAGCAGTACTTC. The encoded protein is CSASPGTSGTLAYEQYF.